These 25 T cell receptor beta chains were all obtained from the same sample, sequenced in a study of blood T cell repertoires in COVID-19. The method was immunoSEQ multiplex PCR; TCRdb's version includes in-frame clones alone and lacks a portion of them. The sample records 210,000 or so clones, approximately 91% being singletons. Sequencing used peripheral blood. These receptors were taken from a middle-aged woman who had recovered from COVID-19.

This chain connects TRBV5-1 to TRBJ2-7; possible D gene TRBD2, 6 bases. Germline CDR1 and CDR2: SGHRS and YFSETQ. Trimming removed 4 bases from V and 2 bases from J, with 13 bases in between. This CDR3 comprises 14 residues. The CDR3 DNA reads as TGCGCCAGCAGCGGGGGGACGGGACCCTACGAGCAGTACTTC. It specifies CASSGGTGPYEQYF.

The J gene is TRBJ1-2, the V gene TRBV15; 7 nucleotides agree with TRBD1. The V and J ends lost 5 bases and 4 bases, in that order; junction bases with no gene match: 10. This CDR3 has 15 residues. Germline V gene sequence: CDR1 LNHNV, CDR2 YYDKDF (reference sequence). This CDR3 reads CATSSQGQPSYGYTF. CDR3 sequence (DNA): TGTGCCACCAGCTCCCAGGGACAGCCGTCCTATGGCTACACCTTC.

The chain has TRBV19 and TRBJ2-3; TRBD2 matches at 11 bases. The CDR3 extends over 21 amino acids. The V segment lost 5 bases and the J segment 8 bases; nucleotides outside the gene matches: 27. The germline CDR1 and CDR2 sequences are LNHDA and SQIVND (reference sequence). CDR3 residues: CASSSPLAGAMMGGRVGTQYF. DNA for the CDR3: TGTGCCAGTAGTTCCCCACTAGCGGGAGCCATGATGGGAGGTCGAGTGGGTACGCAGTATTTT.

The gene calls are TRBV6-4 and TRBJ2-1, with 10 bases lining up with TRBD1. Germline assignment: CDR1 MRHNA and CDR2 SNTAGT. Trimming removed 8 bases from V and 6 bases from J; junction bases left unmatched: 13. The CDR3 is made up of 16 amino acids. CDR3 amino acids: CASSHFRTGGGNEQFF. The CDR3 DNA follows: TGTGCCAGCTCCCACTTCAGGACAGGGGGAGGCAATGAGCAGTTCTTC.

J is TRBJ2-3 and V is TRBV5-6; 15 positions match TRBD2. The junction had 10 bases not matched to a gene; V was cut back by 4 bases and J by 1 base. Germline CDR1 SGHDT, CDR2 YYEEEE. CDR3 length: 19 residues. CDR3 sequence: CASSKPGLAGGRGTDTQYF. The CDR3 DNA follows: TGTGCCAGCAGCAAACCGGGACTAGCGGGAGGCCGCGGCACAGATACGCAGTATTTT.

The chain links TRBV10-3 to TRBJ2-3; unclear D gene. Looked up from germline, CDR1 is ENHRY and CDR2 is SYGVKD. The CDR3 contains 13 residues. The V end was cut by 0 bases, the J end by 2 bases, with 3 bases between. The CDR3 bases are TGTGCCATCAGTGAGTCCCTCACAGATACGCAGTATTTT. Encoded protein: CAISESLTDTQYF.

The chain joins TRBV9 to TRBJ1-6; 8 nucleotides align to TRBD1. The CDR3 sequence is 17 residues long. Germline CDR1 and CDR2: SGDLS and YYNGEE. With 0 bases clipped from V and 5 bases from J, the junction kept 7 bases outside the gene matches. CDR3 protein: CASSVGTTGVDNSPLHF. The DNA for the CDR3 is TGTGCCAGCAGCGTAGGGACGACAGGGGTTGATAATTCACCCCTCCACTTT.

The chain uses TRBV7-2 and TRBJ2-7; TRBD1 agrees at 11 bases. Germline values: CDR1 SGHTA, CDR2 FQGNSA. The J segment lost 5 bases and the V segment lost 1 base, leaving 4 bases of the junction unmatched. CDR3 size: 15 residues. CDR3 in amino acids: CASSLVGTGGHEQYF. The CDR3, as DNA: TGTGCCAGCAGCTTAGTGGGGACAGGGGGACACGAGCAGTACTTC.

This rearrangement joins TRBV21-1 to TRBJ2-5; the D call TRBD2 from the table was never checked on the DNA. TRBV21-1 is flagged as a pseudogene. The CDR3 covers 17 residues. CDR3 coding DNA: TGTGCCAGCAGCAACCCCTTTTGCGGGAGATTGAGGGAGACCCAGTACTTC. Protein: CASSNPFCGRLRETQYF.

CDR3 region: CASSIGQGTGEQFF. As DNA, the CDR3 is TGTGCCAGTAGTATCGGACAGGGGACGGGTGAGCAGTTCTTC. This chain uses TRBV19 with TRBJ2-1; 9 bases fit TRBD1. The junction had 6 bases not matched to a gene; V was cut back by 3 bases and J by 9 bases. This CDR3 has 14 amino acids. Germline V CDR1 and CDR2: LNHDA, SQIVND (reference sequence).

V and J are TRBV12-5 and TRBJ2-4, with D possibly being TRBD2 (7 bases). CDR3 size: 13 residues. CDR1 is LGHNT and CDR2 is FRNRAP in the germline V gene. Trimming stripped 0 bases from V and 11 bases from J, with 11 bases between. CDR3 loop: CASGLVSGGVQYF. The CDR3 DNA follows: TGTGCTAGTGGTTTGGTTTCGGGGGGCGTTCAGTACTTC. The full variable domain, its missing parts supplied by reference TRBV12-5 and TRBJ2-4, is DARVTQTPRHKVTEMGQEVTMRCQPILGHNTVFWYRQTMMQGLELLAYFRNRAPLDDSGMPKDRFSAEMPDATLATLKIQPSEPRDSAVYFCASGLVSGGVQYFGAGTRLSVL.

The J gene is TRBJ2-3, the V gene TRBV7-9, with TRBD2 as a possible D gene (5 bases). The CDR3 contains 14 residues. V lost 2 bases, J lost 2 bases, and 8 bases lay in between. Per the germline V gene, CDR1 is SEHNR and CDR2 is FQNEAQ (reference sequence). DNA for the CDR3: TGTGCCAGCAGCTTAAGCGGCCCCACAGATACGCAGTATTTT. Residues: CASSLSGPTDTQYF. Full variable domain (outside the CDR3, taken from reference TRBV7-9 and TRBJ2-3): DTGVSQNPRHKITKRGQNVTFRCDPISEHNRLYWYRQTLGQGPEFLTYFQNEAQLEKSRLLSDRFSAERPKGSFSTLEIQRTEQGDSAMYLCASSLSGPTDTQYFGPGTRLTVL.

This rearrangement joins TRBV4-1 to TRBJ2-7; no firm D call. Germline V CDR1 and CDR2: MGHRA, YSYEKL. The CDR3 sequence is 14 residues long. Trimming took 2 bases from V and 2 from J, leaving 10 bases between them. This CDR3 is CASSQLDGTYEQYF. The CDR3, as DNA: TGCGCCAGCAGCCAACTAGACGGTACCTACGAGCAGTACTTC.

CDR3 coding DNA: TGTGCCAGCAGCCAGACATCGACAACTAATGAAAAACTGTTTTTT. As protein: CASSQTSTTNEKLFF. This chain joins TRBV14 and TRBJ1-4; D is ambiguous. Deletions cut 3 bases from V and 0 bases from J, with 8 bases between. Looked up from germline, CDR1 is SGHDN and CDR2 is FVKESK. The CDR3 is 15 amino acids. Filled out from reference TRBV14 and TRBJ1-4, the complete variable domain reads EAGVTQFPSHSVIEKGQTVTLRCDPISGHDNLYWYRRVMGKEIKFLLHFVKESKQDESGMPNNRFLAERTGGTYSTLKVQPAELEDSGVYFCASSQTSTTNEKLFFGSGTQLSVL.

The V gene is TRBV28, the J gene TRBJ1-6; no definite D call. CDR3 length: 16 amino acids. Looked up from germline, CDR1 is MDHEN and CDR2 is SYDVKM. Trimming shortened V by 6 bases and J by 0 bases, and 12 bases separated the two germline ends. CDR3 DNA: TGTGCCAGCAGATCCAGCCACAGCTCCTATAATTCACCCCTCCACTTT. This translates into CASRSSHSSYNSPLHF.

The CDR3 nucleotides are TGCAGCGTTGAAGCCCGAGCGGGGGTTGGGCAGTATTTT. Translated: CSVEARAGVGQYF. V and J are TRBV29-1 and TRBJ2-3; TRBD2 agrees at 8 bases. Germline V gene data show CDR1 as SQVTM and CDR2 as ANQGSEA. Trimming at V came to 1 base and at J to 11 bases, leaving 8 bases not matched to a gene. The length of the CDR3 is 13 residues.

The chain joins TRBV5-1 to TRBJ1-6; perhaps TRBD1 as D (5 bases). Germline-derived CDR1 and CDR2 are SGHRS and YFSETQ. This CDR3 has 14 residues. V lost 0 bases, J lost 5 bases, and 6 bases lay in between. The CDR3 here is CASSLEGNNSPLHF. The CDR3 DNA is TGCGCCAGCAGCTTGGAGGGGAATAATTCACCCCTCCACTTT.

The chain carries TRBV6-5 and TRBJ1-5, with unresolved D. Germline CDR1 and CDR2: MNHEY and SVGAGI. The CDR3 loop spans 14 amino acids. V lost 7 bases to trimming and J lost 0 bases, with 10 bases between them. CDR3 loop: CASTTSNSNQPQHF. CDR3 DNA sequence: TGTGCCAGCACCACAAGTAATAGCAATCAGCCCCAGCATTTT.

This chain connects TRBV3-1 (or the pseudogene TRBV3-2) to TRBJ1-1, with D unclear. CDR1 and CDR2 (germline): LGHDT, YNNKEL (reference sequence). The ends were cut back, 0 bases at V and 5 bases at J, with 7 bases in the middle. The CDR3 totals 13 residues. In DNA form, the CDR3 reads TGTGCCAGCAGCCAAGATCCCGGGACTGAAGCTTTCTTT. It translates to CASSQDPGTEAFF.

The sample holds one count of this clone. V gene TRBV4-3 combines with J gene TRBJ2-6; 13 nucleotides line up with TRBD2. CDR1 is LGHNA, CDR2 YSLEER, per germline. V dropped 4 bases and J dropped 3; count of bases not matched to a gene: 3. The CDR3 has 17 residues. As DNA, the CDR3 is TGCGCCAGCAGCCTGGGACTAGCGGGAAATGGGGCCAACGTCCTGACTTTC. Protein: CASSLGLAGNGANVLTF.

This chain uses TRBV28 with TRBJ1-5; 7 bases are a match to TRBD1. Trimming took 4 bases from V and 2 from J; bases not matched to a gene: 2. The length of the CDR3 is 14 residues. CDR1 and CDR2 from the germline V gene are MDHEN and SYDVKM. For the CDR3, the DNA is TGTGCCAGCAGTTCCGGGACAGGCAATCAGCCCCAGCATTTT. This gives the protein CASSSGTGNQPQHF.

This clone was seen only once. This chain links TRBV25-1 with TRBJ2-1; TRBD2 agrees at 8 bases. The V and J ends lost 3 bases and 13 bases, in that order; junction bases with no gene match: 5. The CDR3 is made up of 12 amino acids. Germline V gene sequence: CDR1 MGHDK, CDR2 SYGVNS. As DNA, the CDR3 is TGTGCCAGCAGTGAGGCGCGGGAGGCACAGTTCTTC. It translates to CASSEAREAQFF.

This rearrangement joins TRBV5-1 to TRBJ2-7; the match to TRBD1 covers 9 bases. CDR3 length equals 15 residues. The germline CDR1 and CDR2 sequences are SGHRS and YFSETQ. With V trimmed by 2 bases and J by 0 bases, 3 bases remained unmatched. CDR3 bases: TGCGCCAGCAGCTTCGTGACAGGGGGCTCCTACGAGCAGTACTTC. It yields the protein CASSFVTGGSYEQYF.

The rearrangement uses TRBV28 and TRBJ1-3; D remains ambiguous. Between the trimmed V and J ends, which lost 6 bases and 4 bases, there was a span of 7 bases. Germline V gene lookup returns CDR1 MDHEN and CDR2 SYDVKM. The CDR3 has 12 residues. The CDR3 coding sequence is TGTGCCAGCAGCGGTATGGGAAACACCATATATTTT. Residues: CASSGMGNTIYF. Based on the CDR3 plus reference TRBV28 and TRBJ1-3, the full variable domain is DVKVTQSSRYLVKRTGEKVFLECVQDMDHENMFWYRQDPGLGLRLIYFSYDVKMKEKGDIPEGYSVSREKKERFSLILESASTNQTSMYLCASSGMGNTIYFGEGSWLTVV.

This clone was counted only a few times. The gene calls are TRBV6-5 and TRBJ1-1; perhaps TRBD1 as D (6 bases). V shed 5 bases and J shed 0 bases, with 13 bases lying between them. The CDR3 is made up of 15 amino acids. The germline gives CDR1 MNHEY, CDR2 SVGAGI. The CDR3 reads CASSREAGVNTEAFF. The CDR3 DNA reads as TGTGCCAGCAGTCGAGAGGCAGGGGTGAACACTGAAGCTTTCTTT.